The TCR beta chain under discussion was sequenced for a study of cytomegalovirus exposure and HLA in healthy donors. Points from the study as a whole: Associated with cytomegalovirus, according to the listing, were around 160 TCR beta chains.

This table comes from immunoSEQ multiplex PCR, and its TCRdb copy is limited to in-frame clones, with some not included. The sample has roughly 120,000 clones; approximately 89% are singletons. Germline CDR1 MNHEY, CDR2 SMNVEV (reference sequence). The CDR3 contains 15 residues. The V end was cut by 2 bases, the J end by 4 bases, with 12 bases between. With respect to this clone: The antigen is not known.

The material sequenced was PBMCs. The sequence derives from a woman aged 18-30 years in good health and CMV-seronegative. The J gene is TRBJ1-5, the V gene TRBV27; unclear D gene. CDR3: CASSLGGFNNQPQHF. For the CDR3, the DNA is TGTGCCAGCAGTTTAGGAGGGTTCAATAATCAGCCCCAGCATTTT.